The 14 T cell receptor beta chains in this list originate from one sample, sequenced in a study of blood T cell repertoires in COVID-19 (TCRdb year 2020). Library creation used the immunoSEQ multiplex PCR assay. TCRdb stores this immuneACCESS table with in-frame sequences only. Part of the clones is absent; in the studies checked, under half of the shortfall reflects unresolved V genes, and no reason is known for the rest. The sample table holds 200,000 to 250,000 clones, of which around 90% were seen once. The ten largest clonotypes hold 1.2% of the sample. Sequencing input: peripheral blood. These receptors all stem from a man aged 25-40 years with acute or convalescent COVID-19.

V and J are TRBV6-6 and TRBJ1-4, with D maybe TRBD1 (6 bases). V was clipped by 7 bases and J by 0 bases, with 12 bases between them. CDR3 length: 15 amino acids. Germline lookup yields CDR1 MNHNY and CDR2 SVGAGI (reference sequence). In nucleotides, the CDR3 is TGTGCCAGCAAACCACAGGGATCAACTAATGAAAAACTGTTTTTT. Translating gives CASKPQGSTNEKLFF.

This clone was seen once. CDR3 DNA sequence: TGTGCCAGCAGCTTAGTTATTTGGGACCCTAGCGGGAGGGCGGATACGCAGTATTTT. Protein: CASSLVIWDPSGRADTQYF. The chain links TRBV7-3 to TRBJ2-3; the match to TRBD2 covers 12 bases. The junction had 15 bases not matched to a gene; V was cut back by 2 bases and J by 6 bases. Germline CDR1 reads SGHTA; CDR2 reads FQGTGA. This CDR3 is 19 amino acids long.

The V gene is TRBV2, the J gene TRBJ2-7; 9 nucleotides line up with TRBD1. V trimming: 6 bases; J trimming: 2 bases; junction bases outside the gene matches: 11. CDR1 and CDR2 from the germline V gene are SNHLY and FYNNEI. The CDR3 is made up of 16 amino acids. As DNA, the CDR3 is TGTGCCAGCAGGGGGTTGAGGGACAGGGTTCCCTACGAGCAGTACTTC. Its translation: CASRGLRDRVPYEQYF.

The chain has TRBV19 and TRBJ1-2, with 10 bases matching TRBD1. Germline lookup yields CDR1 LNHDA and CDR2 SQIVND (reference sequence). V dropped 5 bases and J dropped 4; count of bases not matched to a gene: 16. This CDR3 contains 18 residues. CDR3 sequence (DNA): TGTGCCAGTAGTCCCCGGGACAGGGGACGCGGTCTTTCCTATGGCTACACCTTC. Translation: CASSPRDRGRGLSYGYTF. Full variable domain (rest looked up from reference TRBV19 and TRBJ1-2): DGGITQSPKYLFRKEGQNVTLSCEQNLNHDAMYWYRQDPGQGLRLIYYSQIVNDFQKGDIAEGYSVSREKKESFPLTVTSAQKNPTAFYLCASSPRDRGRGLSYGYTFGSGTRLTVV.

The chain employs TRBV27 and TRBJ1-5; 9 positions agree with TRBD1. Per germline, CDR1 MNHEY and CDR2 SMNVEV (reference sequence). Trimming removed 4 bases from V and 4 bases from J; junction bases left unmatched: 20. The CDR3 sequence is 20 residues long. CDR3 loop: CASSSQGGTGSRSRNQPQHF. The CDR3 nucleotides read TGTGCCAGCAGTTCCCAAGGGGGGACAGGGAGTCGGTCTCGAAATCAGCCCCAGCATTTT.

The rearrangement links TRBV20-1 to TRBJ2-3; TRBD2 is a possible D gene (5 bases). The CDR3 contains 13 residues. Deletions cut 3 bases from V and 4 bases from J, with 11 bases between. Germline CDR1 reads DFQATT; CDR2 reads SNEGSKA (reference sequence). DNA of the CDR3: TGCAGTGCTAGTCGGGGTATTCCAGATACGCAGTATTTT. Protein product: CSASRGIPDTQYF.

The rearrangement uses TRBV3-1 (or the pseudogene TRBV3-2) and TRBJ1-3; 9 bases align to TRBD1. CDR3 length equals 16 residues. The germline V gene encodes CDR1 LGHDT and CDR2 YNNKEL (reference sequence). Trimming cost V 4 bases and J 1 base; bases outside gene matches: 5. The CDR3 bases are TGTGCCAGCAGCCGGCGGGGACAGGGATCTGGAAACACCATATATTTT. Translating it yields CASSRRGQGSGNTIYF.

This chain connects TRBV5-8 to TRBJ1-1, with D possibly being TRBD1 (5 bases). The V gene lost 1 base and the J gene lost 1 base, with 11 bases spanning the gap. The CDR3 length is 15 residues. Germline CDR1 reads SGHTS; CDR2 reads YDEGEE. The CDR3 spells CASSLFQGGNTEAFF. CDR3 nucleotides: TGTGCCAGCAGCTTGTTCCAGGGTGGGAACACTGAAGCTTTCTTT.

The CDR3 DNA sequence: TGTGCCAGCAGCTTAGGCGGGGACTACTACGAGCAGTACTTC. Translating it yields CASSLGGDYYEQYF. The J gene is TRBJ2-7, the V gene TRBV7-6, with 7 bases identical to TRBD2. The CDR3 consists of 14 residues. V was pared by 1 base and J by 3 bases, with 3 bases of the junction left unmatched. Germline CDR1 reads SGHVS; CDR2 reads FNYEAQ. The full variable domain, in which reference TRBV7-6 and TRBJ2-7 provide the parts outside the CDR3, is GAGVSQSPRYKVTKRGQDVALRCDPISGHVSLYWYRQALGQGPEFLTYFNYEAQQDKSGLPNDRFSAERPEGSISTLTIQRTEQRDSAMYRCASSLGGDYYEQYFGPGTRLTVT.

The CDR3 nucleotides are TGTGCCAGCCGAAGGCAGGCCCTCACCGGGGAGCTGTTTTTT. Residues: CASRRQALTGELFF. This sequence joins TRBV7-3 and TRBJ2-2; D ambiguous. Germline V gene data show CDR1 as SGHTA and CDR2 as FQGTGA. The CDR3 covers 14 residues. The V and J ends lost 8 bases and 4 bases respectively, with 14 bases between them.

The chain recombines TRBV5-3 with TRBJ2-3; 7 bases align to TRBD2. TRBV5-3 is an ORF, and what it does is uncertain. Trimming at V came to 3 bases and at J to 5 bases, leaving 15 bases not matched to a gene. CDR3 length: 17 amino acids. The CDR3 DNA reads TGTGCCAGAAGCTACGGGTTCTTGGGAGGGACGGTAGATACGCAGTATTTT. Protein product: CARSYGFLGGTVDTQYF.

This chain uses TRBV4-1 with TRBJ2-7, with D tentatively TRBD1 (6 bases). Trimming pared 2 bases from V and 3 bases from J, leaving 20 bases between. Germline CDR1 reads MGHRA; CDR2 reads YSYEKL. This CDR3 contains 17 residues. For the CDR3, the DNA is TGCGCCAGCAGCCAAACTCGACAGGACGGCGGATACTACGAGCAGTACTTC. Encoded protein: CASSQTRQDGGYYEQYF.

The chain employs TRBV9 and TRBJ1-2, with unresolved D. This CDR3 contains 14 residues. Looked up from germline, CDR1 is SGDLS and CDR2 is YYNGEE. Deletions cut 0 bases from V and 8 bases from J, with 14 bases between. CDR3 loop: CASSVGPSQVGYTF. CDR3 coding DNA: TGTGCCAGCAGCGTAGGTCCCTCGCAGGTCGGCTACACCTTC.

The rearrangement uses TRBV30 and TRBJ2-5; D perhaps matches TRBD1 (5 bases). This CDR3 is built from 13 residues. V was clipped by 2 bases and J by 0 bases, with 7 bases between them. From germline, CDR1 is GTSNPN and CDR2 SVGIG (reference sequence). CDR3 loop: CAWSRQYQETQYF. The CDR3 DNA follows: TGTGCCTGGAGTCGACAGTACCAAGAGACCCAGTACTTC.